Listed here are 3 T cell receptor beta chains from one sample, sequenced in a study of Graves' ophthalmopathy and Graves' hyperthyroidism. TCR beta CDR3 regions were amplified from RNA transcripts. HTBI primers were employed in first-round RT-PCR, then a second-round multiplex PCR followed. Using its own MiXCR run on the multiplex PCR reads, TCRdb lists one record per CDR3 protein. The table has approximately 500,000 distinct CDR3 sequences, around an eighth seen once; the top ten hold 8% to 10%. The specimen was blood. These receptors were collected from a woman aged 25 to 39 with Graves' ophthalmopathy.

There are many counts of this clonotype. J is TRBJ2-7 and V is TRBV11-2; 7 nucleotides agree with TRBD2. Germline V gives CDR1 SGHAT, CDR2 FQNNGV. J was trimmed by 5 bases and V by 2 bases; bases with no gene match: 6. The length of the CDR3 is 14 residues. Written as DNA, the CDR3 is TGTGCCAGCAGCTTAATTAGCGGGTCTCACGAGCAGTACTTC. It codes for CASSLISGSHEQYF.

In this sample, this clonotype turned up a few times. The chain joins TRBV19 to TRBJ1-3; D uncertain. Looked up from germline, CDR1 is LNHDA and CDR2 is SQIVND (reference sequence). The CDR3 sequence is 12 residues long. Trimming left V 10 bases short and J 4 bases short, with 11 bases between. The CDR3, as DNA: TGTGCCACCGTGGACCTGGGAAACACCATATATTTT. Its translation is CATVDLGNTIYF. Filled out from reference TRBV19 and TRBJ1-3, the complete variable domain reads DGGITQSPKYLFRKEGQNVTLSCEQNLNHDAMYWYRQDPGQGLRLIYYSQIVNDFQKGDIAEGYSVSREKKESFPLTVTSAQKNPTAFYLCATVDLGNTIYFGEGSWLTVV.

This clonotype showed up many times. Compared with germline, one end of the junction differs, possibly owing to a read error. The CDR3 is CASTLAGGLETQYF. As DNA, the CDR3 is TGCGCCAGCACCTTGGCGGGGGGCCTCGAGACCCAGTACTTC. The rearrangement uses TRBV5-1 and TRBJ2-5; 8 nucleotides align to TRBD2. Germline V gives CDR1 SGHRS, CDR2 YFSETQ. This CDR3 comprises 14 residues.